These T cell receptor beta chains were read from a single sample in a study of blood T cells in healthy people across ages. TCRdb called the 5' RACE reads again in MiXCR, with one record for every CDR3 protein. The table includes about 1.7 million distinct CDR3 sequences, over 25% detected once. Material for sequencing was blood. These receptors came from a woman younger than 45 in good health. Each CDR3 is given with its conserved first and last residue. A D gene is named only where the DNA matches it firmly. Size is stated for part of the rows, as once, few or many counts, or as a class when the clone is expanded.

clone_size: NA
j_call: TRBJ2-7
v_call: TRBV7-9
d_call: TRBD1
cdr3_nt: TGTGCCAGCACCCTATCCGGGACAGTCTACGAGCAGTACTTC
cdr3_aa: CASTLSGTVYEQYF

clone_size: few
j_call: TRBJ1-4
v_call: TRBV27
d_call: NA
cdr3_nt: TGTGCCTGCGCGGAGGGAGTAAATGAAAAACTGTTTTTT
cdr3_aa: CACAEGVNEKLFF

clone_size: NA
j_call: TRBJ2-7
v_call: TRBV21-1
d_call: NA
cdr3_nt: TGTGCCAGCAGCAACCCCCGGGGGGGCCGCTACGAGCAGTACTTC
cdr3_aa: CASSNPRGGRYEQYF

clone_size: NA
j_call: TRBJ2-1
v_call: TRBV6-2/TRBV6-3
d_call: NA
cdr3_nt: TGTGCCAGCAGTCCGGGCCGTAGAGAGGACAATGAGCAGTTCTTC
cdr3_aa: CASSPGRREDNEQFF

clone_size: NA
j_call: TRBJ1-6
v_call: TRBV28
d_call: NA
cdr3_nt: TGTGCCAGCAGTTTAAACCGGGCTATCACACCCCTCCACTTT
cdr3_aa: CASSLNRAITPLHF

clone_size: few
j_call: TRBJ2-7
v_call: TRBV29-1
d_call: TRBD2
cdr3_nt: TGCAGCGTTGCACGACTAGCGGACTACGAGCAGTACTTC
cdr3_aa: CSVARLADYEQYF

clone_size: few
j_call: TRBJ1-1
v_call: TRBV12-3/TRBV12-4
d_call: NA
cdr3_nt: TGTGCCAGCAGCCCTCAGGGCTCTGGCACTGAAGCTTTCTTT
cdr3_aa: CASSPQGSGTEAFF

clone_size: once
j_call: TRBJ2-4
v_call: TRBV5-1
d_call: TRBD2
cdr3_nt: TGCGCCAGCAGCGTAGCGGGAGCCCACAATGAGCAGTACTTC
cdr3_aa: CASSVAGAHNEQYF

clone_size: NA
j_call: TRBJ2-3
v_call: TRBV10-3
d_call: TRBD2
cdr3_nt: TGTGCCATCAGTGTATTGCGGGGGGGAGATACGCAGTATTTT
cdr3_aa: CAISVLRGGDTQYF

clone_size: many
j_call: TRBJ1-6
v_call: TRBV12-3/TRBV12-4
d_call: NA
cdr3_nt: TGTGCCAGCAGTAACCGGGACACCTATAATTCACCCCTCCACTTT
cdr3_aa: CASSNRDTYNSPLHF

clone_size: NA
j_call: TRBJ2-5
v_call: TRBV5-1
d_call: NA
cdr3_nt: TGCGCCAGCAGCTTGGAGGTGGGGGCGCAAGAGACCCAGTACTTC
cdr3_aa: CASSLEVGAQETQYF

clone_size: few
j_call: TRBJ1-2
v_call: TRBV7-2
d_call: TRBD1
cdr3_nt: TGTGCCAGCAGCTTTAAGGGCGGGACAGGTGACTATGGCTACACCTTC
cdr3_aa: CASSFKGGTGDYGYTF

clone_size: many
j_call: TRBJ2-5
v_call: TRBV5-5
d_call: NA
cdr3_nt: TGTGCCAGCAGCGCCGAGGGAGTGGAGACCCAGTACTTC
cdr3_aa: CASSAEGVETQYF

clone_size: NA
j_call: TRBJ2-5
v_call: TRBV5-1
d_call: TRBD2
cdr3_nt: TGCGCCAGCAGCGTCCAGGGACTACCGTTGTTGGAGACCCAGTACTTC
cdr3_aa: CASSVQGLPLLETQYF